The 29 T cell receptor beta chains in this list originate from one sample, sequenced in a study of lymphopenia after photon versus proton radiotherapy. Sequenced by immunoSEQ multiplex PCR; TCRdb stores in-frame clones only, minus some. The profile shows 53,000 or so clones, around 83% of them singletons. Sequenced material: peripheral blood, taken from a patient treated with photon-based radiotherapy. The receptors shown here come from a man in his forties or fifties with gastric cancer.

This rearrangement joins TRBV29-1 to TRBJ1-1, with D possibly TRBD1 on 6 matching bases. CDR3 length: 14 residues. With 4 bases removed from V and 6 bases from J, the gap between germline ends came to 18 bases. Germline CDR1 reads SQVTM; CDR2 reads ANQGSEA. The DNA for the CDR3 is TGCAGCGTTGGGGCAGGGGACTCGTCTTCTGAAGCTTTCTTT. Translated: CSVGAGDSSSEAFF.

The gene calls are TRBV5-6 and TRBJ2-7; D assignment may be TRBD1 or TRBD2 (5 bases each). The V end was cut by 2 bases, the J end by 1 base, with 10 bases between. The CDR3 covers 14 residues. From germline, CDR1 is SGHDT and CDR2 YYEEEE. The CDR3 bases are TGTGCCAGCAGCTTCCGGGACCCATCCTACGAGCAGTACTTC. It is translated as CASSFRDPSYEQYF.

V is TRBV28 and J is TRBJ1-1; D uncertain. The CDR3 length is 14 residues. Germline assignment: CDR1 MDHEN and CDR2 SYDVKM. With 3 bases removed from V and 6 bases from J, the gap between germline ends came to 14 bases. CDR3: CASSFTFLTSEAFF. CDR3 coding DNA: TGTGCCAGCAGTTTTACGTTCCTTACGTCTGAAGCTTTCTTT.

The chain combines TRBV27 with TRBJ2-1; 7 bases are a match to TRBD2. Per germline, CDR1 MNHEY and CDR2 SMNVEV (reference sequence). Unmatched junction bases numbered 10, after V lost 2 bases and J lost 6 bases. CDR3 length: 16 amino acids. CDR3 amino acids: CASSLRRERTANEQFF. The CDR3 nucleotides read TGTGCCAGCAGTTTAAGGCGGGAGCGAACCGCCAATGAGCAGTTCTTC.

The chain employs TRBV4-1 and TRBJ2-5; D remains ambiguous. The CDR3 runs 15 residues. Germline V lookup: CDR1 MGHRA, CDR2 YSYEKL. Trimming left V 4 bases short and J 2 bases short, with 14 bases between. As DNA, the CDR3 is TGCGCCAGCAGCCTCGGCCAGGAAGCTCAAGAGACCCAGTACTTC. Translation: CASSLGQEAQETQYF.

The CDR3 loop is CASSLYQGERPQHF. In nucleotides, the CDR3 is TGTGCCAGCAGTTTATATCAGGGGGAACGGCCCCAGCATTTT. V is TRBV27 and J is TRBJ1-5, with 7 bases matching TRBD1. J was trimmed by 9 bases and V by 1 base; bases with no gene match: 6. CDR1 and CDR2 (germline): MNHEY, SMNVEV (reference sequence). The CDR3 is 14 amino acids.

The chain employs TRBV7-9 and TRBJ2-5, with TRBD1 matching 7 bases. The V segment lost 5 bases and the J segment 5 bases; nucleotides outside the gene matches: 8. The germline V gene encodes CDR1 SEHNR and CDR2 FQNEAQ (reference sequence). This CDR3 is 14 amino acids long. CDR3: CASSLAGGGETQYF. CDR3 bases: TGTGCCAGCAGCCTTGCAGGGGGTGGGGAGACCCAGTACTTC. Filled out from reference TRBV7-9 and TRBJ2-5, the complete variable domain reads DTGVSQNPRHKITKRGQNVTFRCDPISEHNRLYWYRQTLGQGPEFLTYFQNEAQLEKSRLLSDRFSAERPKGSFSTLEIQRTEQGDSAMYLCASSLAGGGETQYFGPGTRLLVL.

The chain employs TRBV19 and TRBJ1-2, with TRBD1 matching over 8 bases. V shed 5 bases and J 8 bases; nucleotides not matched to a gene: 4. The CDR3 spans 12 residues. Germline CDR1 and CDR2: LNHDA and SQIVND (reference sequence). The CDR3 spells CASSPRDRGYTF. In DNA, the CDR3 is TGTGCCAGTAGTCCCCGGGACAGGGGCTACACCTTC.

This clone was seen a few times. V is TRBV27 and J is TRBJ2-7; the D is unclear. The germline CDR1 and CDR2 sequences are MNHEY and SMNVEV (reference sequence). Trimming took off 6 bases at V and 2 bases at J, with 11 bases between the two ends. The CDR3 spans 13 residues. For the CDR3, the DNA is TGTGCCAGCAGCCCCGCGCTAACCTACGAGCAGTACTTC. Protein product: CASSPALTYEQYF.

This clone was counted only a few times. V usage is TRBV4-1 and J usage is TRBJ2-7; a weak D match, TRBD1 (6 bases). In germline, CDR1 is MGHRA, CDR2 YSYEKL. V was clipped by 2 bases and J by 3 bases, with 8 bases between them. The CDR3 extends over 13 amino acids. CDR3 sequence (DNA): TGCGCCAGCAGCCAATGGGACAACTACGAGCAGTACTTC. The encoded protein is CASSQWDNYEQYF.

The V and J genes are TRBV27 and TRBJ2-7, with D uncertain. CDR3 length: 13 amino acids. CDR1 is MNHEY, CDR2 SMNVEV, per germline (reference sequence). Trimming left V 5 bases short and J 2 bases short, with 10 bases between. The CDR3 region is CASSPPRPYEQYF. CDR3 DNA sequence: TGTGCCAGCAGTCCCCCGAGGCCCTACGAGCAGTACTTC.

The V call is TRBV6-6, the J call TRBJ2-3; D possibly matches TRBD1 or TRBD2 (6 bases each). Germline V gene sequence: CDR1 MNHNY, CDR2 SVGAGI (reference sequence). Deletions cut 6 bases from V and 5 bases from J, with 18 bases between. The CDR3 sequence is 15 residues long. This chain's CDR3 is CASRSRLGGQDTQYF. The CDR3 DNA reads as TGTGCCAGCAGATCCAGACTAGGGGGGCAAGATACGCAGTATTTT.

The genes are TRBV2 and TRBJ2-1; TRBD2 aligns across 14 bases. This CDR3 is built from 17 residues. Germline-derived CDR1 and CDR2 are SNHLY and FYNNEI. V trimming: 7 bases; J trimming: 2 bases; junction bases outside the gene matches: 7. CDR3 coding DNA: TGTGCCAGCAAAGGGACTAGCGGGAGTCTTGCCTACAATGAGCAGTTCTTC. This codes for CASKGTSGSLAYNEQFF.

J is TRBJ2-5 and V is TRBV27; D is perhaps TRBD1 or TRBD2 (5 bases each). There are 16 residues in the CDR3. V lost 5 bases and J lost 3, with 19 bases in between. Germline V gene lookup returns CDR1 MNHEY and CDR2 SMNVEV (reference sequence). The CDR3 coding sequence is TGTGCCAGCAGTGGGACGGGATGGGGGATGGAAGAGACCCAGTACTTC. Its translation is CASSGTGWGMEETQYF.

The chain links TRBV6-1 to TRBJ2-2; weak D call: TRBD2 (5 bases). CDR1 is MNHNS and CDR2 is SASEGT in the germline V gene. CDR3 length: 13 residues. V gave up 3 bases and J gave up 4 bases, with 6 bases separating them. This CDR3 reads CASSERATGELFF. DNA for the CDR3: TGTGCCAGCAGTGAGCGGGCCACCGGGGAGCTGTTTTTT.

The rearrangement joins TRBV7-2 to TRBJ2-6; D is possibly TRBD1 (6 bases). Trimming cost V 1 base and J 0 bases, with 10 bases left between them. Per germline, CDR1 SGHTA and CDR2 FQGNSA. The CDR3 is 17 residues long. Here the CDR3 reads CASSLDSGDSGANVLTF. The DNA of the CDR3 is TGTGCCAGCAGCTTAGATTCAGGGGACTCTGGGGCCAACGTCCTGACTTTC.

This clone was counted a single time. V usage is TRBV5-1 and J usage is TRBJ2-4, with D perhaps assigned TRBD1 or TRBD2 (5 bases each). In germline, CDR1 is SGHRS, CDR2 YFSETQ. The CDR3 is made up of 16 amino acids. V was shortened by 4 bases and J by 8 bases, with 22 bases between the two germline ends. The CDR3 sequence: CASSPFPGTTPDIQYF. In DNA, the CDR3 is TGCGCCAGCAGCCCCTTTCCCGGGACGACCCCGGACATTCAGTACTTC.

This clone has just one count. The V and J genes are TRBV9 and TRBJ2-7, with a weak D call TRBD2 (5 bases). Trimming took off 4 bases at V and 6 bases at J, with 14 bases between the two ends. Germline CDR1 reads SGDLS; CDR2 reads YYNGEE. The CDR3 has 13 amino acids. Written as DNA, the CDR3 is TGTGCCAGCAGCCGGGGTGGGGTTGGCGAGCAGTACTTC. Its protein product is CASSRGGVGEQYF. The entire variable domain, with the rest obtained from reference TRBV9 and TRBJ2-7, is as follows: DSGVTQTPKHLITATGQRVTLRCSPRSGDLSVYWYQQSLDQGLQFLIQYYNGEERAKGNILERFSAQQFPDLHSELNLSSLELGDSALYFCASSRGGVGEQYFGPGTRLTVT.

The gene calls are TRBV18 and TRBJ1-1, with D unclear. CDR3 size: 15 residues. V shed 0 bases and J shed 4 bases, with 12 bases lying between them. Germline V gene data show CDR1 as KGHSH and CDR2 as LQKENI. The CDR3 protein is CASSPPSGTGTEAFF. CDR3 bases: TGTGCCAGCTCACCACCGTCAGGAACGGGCACTGAAGCTTTCTTT.

As for this clone: Additional DNA sequences in this sample encode the identical CDR3. This chain uses TRBV7-2 with TRBJ1-5; TRBD1 is a possible D gene (6 bases). CDR1 and CDR2 from the germline V gene are SGHTA and FQGNSA. The CDR3 runs 15 residues. The V and J ends lost 5 bases and 4 bases respectively, with 15 bases between them. The CDR3, as DNA: TGTGCCAGCAGCCTGGCCGGACAGCTTAATCAGCCCCAGCATTTT. As protein: CASSLAGQLNQPQHF. The full variable domain, in which reference TRBV7-2 and TRBJ1-5 provide the parts outside the CDR3, is GAGVSQSPSNKVTEKGKDVELRCDPISGHTALYWYRQSLGQGLEFLIYFQGNSAPDKSGLPSDRFSAERTGGSVSTLTIQRTQQEDSAVYLCASSLAGQLNQPQHFGDGTRLSIL.

The rearrangement joins TRBV28 to TRBJ2-7; D not resolved. This CDR3 region has 14 residues. The V end was cut by 7 bases, the J end by 2 bases, with 15 bases between. Germline V gene sequence: CDR1 MDHEN, CDR2 SYDVKM. CDR3 protein: CASNPLTDAYEQYF. In DNA, the CDR3 is TGTGCCAGCAACCCGCTAACAGACGCCTACGAGCAGTACTTC.

V usage is TRBV10-3 and J usage is TRBJ2-5; D possibly uses TRBD1 or TRBD2 (6 bases each). V was cut by 5 bases and J by 4 bases, with 11 bases left in between. The germline gives CDR1 ENHRY, CDR2 SYGVKD. The CDR3 sequence is 13 residues long. For the CDR3, the DNA is TGTGCCATCAGTACAGGGCGGGGAGAGACCCAGTACTTC. This sequence encodes CAISTGRGETQYF.

The chain joins TRBV27 to TRBJ2-3; possible D gene TRBD2, 6 bases. This CDR3 spans 16 amino acids. The germline V and J ends were trimmed by 6 bases and 0 bases, with 16 bases remaining between them. Germline values: CDR1 MNHEY, CDR2 SMNVEV (reference sequence). CDR3 sequence: CASSHLLAKSTDTQYF. Here the CDR3 DNA reads TGTGCCAGCAGCCACCTTCTAGCGAAAAGCACAGATACGCAGTATTTT.

DNA for the CDR3: TGTGCCAGCAGTCCGGGACAGGGACACGGGACCCAGTACTTC. Translating it yields CASSPGQGHGTQYF. This chain joins TRBV2 and TRBJ2-5; 9 bases fit TRBD1. In germline, CDR1 is SNHLY, CDR2 FYNNEI. The CDR3 consists of 14 residues. V lost 5 bases and J lost 7; bases outside the gene matches: 8.

The chain joins TRBV18 to TRBJ2-7, with 7 bases aligning to TRBD1. J gave up 2 bases and V 2 bases, and 6 bases lay outside the gene matches. The CDR3 runs to 15 residues. CDR1 is KGHSH, CDR2 LQKENI, per germline. The CDR3, as DNA: TGTGCCAGCTCACCAGGGGCAGGGGGACCCTACGAGCAGTACTTC. Translated: CASSPGAGGPYEQYF.

The gene calls are TRBV29-1 and TRBJ2-2; 13 bases agree with TRBD2. The V and J ends lost 7 bases and 2 bases, in that order; junction bases with no gene match: 4. The CDR3 runs 15 residues. Germline CDR1 reads SQVTM; CDR2 reads ANQGSEA. CDR3 coding DNA: TGCAGCGCATTGGGACTAGCGGGAAACACCGGGGAGCTGTTTTTT. Translated, it gives CSALGLAGNTGELFF.

The genes are TRBV5-1 and TRBJ1-1; 10 nucleotides agree with TRBD1. Germline trimming cut 4 bases from V and 7 bases from J; bases unmatched to any gene: 13. Germline V gives CDR1 SGHRS, CDR2 YFSETQ. This CDR3 region has 16 residues. The CDR3 region is CASSLRDRGSMFEAFF. The CDR3 DNA reads as TGCGCCAGCAGCCTTAGGGACAGGGGATCCATGTTTGAAGCTTTCTTT.

The genes are TRBV7-2 and TRBJ2-7; 9 bases are shared with TRBD1. This CDR3 is 13 amino acids long. Germline CDR1 SGHTA, CDR2 FQGNSA. The ends lost 6 bases at V and 5 bases at J; junction bases unmatched: 5. Here the CDR3 reads CASSWTGVDEQYF. In DNA form, the CDR3 reads TGTGCCAGCAGTTGGACAGGGGTGGACGAGCAGTACTTC.

The chain recombines TRBV28 with TRBJ2-7; the D gene is possibly TRBD2 (6 bases). Looked up from germline, CDR1 is MDHEN and CDR2 is SYDVKM. Trimming removed 7 bases from V and 2 bases from J, with 12 bases in between. This CDR3 has 13 amino acids. The CDR3 bases are TGTGCCAGCATACGGGAGAGCCCCTACGAGCAGTACTTC. This gives the protein CASIRESPYEQYF.